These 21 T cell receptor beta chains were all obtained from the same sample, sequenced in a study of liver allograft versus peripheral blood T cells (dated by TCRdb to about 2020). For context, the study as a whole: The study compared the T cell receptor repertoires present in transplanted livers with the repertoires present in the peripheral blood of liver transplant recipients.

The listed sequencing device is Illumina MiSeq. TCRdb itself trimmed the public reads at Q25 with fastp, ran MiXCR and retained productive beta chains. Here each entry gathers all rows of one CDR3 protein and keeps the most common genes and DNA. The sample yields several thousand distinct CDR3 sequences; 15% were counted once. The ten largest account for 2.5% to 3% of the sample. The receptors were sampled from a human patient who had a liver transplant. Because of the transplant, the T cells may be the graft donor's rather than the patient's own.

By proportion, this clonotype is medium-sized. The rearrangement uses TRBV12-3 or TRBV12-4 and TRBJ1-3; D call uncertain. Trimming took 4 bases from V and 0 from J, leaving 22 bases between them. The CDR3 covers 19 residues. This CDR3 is CASSSGLTALGGSGNTIYF. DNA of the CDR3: TGTGCCAGCAGTTCCGGTCTTACTGCTCTAGGAGGCTCTGGAAACACCATATATTTT.

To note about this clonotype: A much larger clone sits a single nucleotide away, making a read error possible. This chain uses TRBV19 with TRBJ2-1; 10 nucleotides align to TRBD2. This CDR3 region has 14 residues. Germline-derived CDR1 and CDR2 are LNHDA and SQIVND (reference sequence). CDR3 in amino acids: CASRPSGSTGEHYF. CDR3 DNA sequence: TGTGCCAGTAGGCCTAGCGGGAGTACAGGCGAGCATTACTTC.

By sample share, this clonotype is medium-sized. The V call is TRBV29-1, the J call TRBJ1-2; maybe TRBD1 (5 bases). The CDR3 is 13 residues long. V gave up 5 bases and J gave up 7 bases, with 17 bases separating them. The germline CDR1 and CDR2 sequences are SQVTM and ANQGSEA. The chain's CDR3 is CSVLVGGGGGYTF. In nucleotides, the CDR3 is TGCAGCGTTCTCGTTGGGGGAGGAGGTGGCTACACCTTC. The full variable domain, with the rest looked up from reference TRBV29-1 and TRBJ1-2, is SAVISQKPSRDICQRGTSLTIQCQVDSQVTMMFWYRQQPGQSLTLIATANQGSEATYESGFVIDKFPISRPNLTFSTLTVSNMSPEDSSIYLCSVLVGGGGGYTFGSGTRLTVV.

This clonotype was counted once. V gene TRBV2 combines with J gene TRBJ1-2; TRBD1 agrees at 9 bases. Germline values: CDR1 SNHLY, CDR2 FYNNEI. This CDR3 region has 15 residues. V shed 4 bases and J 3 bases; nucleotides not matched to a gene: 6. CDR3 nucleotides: TGTGCCAGCAGTGCGAACAGGGGGCGCGACTATGGCTACACCTTC. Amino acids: CASSANRGRDYGYTF.

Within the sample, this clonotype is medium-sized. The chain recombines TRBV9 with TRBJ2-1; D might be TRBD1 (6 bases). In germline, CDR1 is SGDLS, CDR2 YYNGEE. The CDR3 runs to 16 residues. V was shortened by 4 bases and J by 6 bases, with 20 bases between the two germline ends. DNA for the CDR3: TGTGCCAGCAGCACGACCGGCAGGGGATCGTTCAATGAGCAGTTCTTC. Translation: CASSTTGRGSFNEQFF.

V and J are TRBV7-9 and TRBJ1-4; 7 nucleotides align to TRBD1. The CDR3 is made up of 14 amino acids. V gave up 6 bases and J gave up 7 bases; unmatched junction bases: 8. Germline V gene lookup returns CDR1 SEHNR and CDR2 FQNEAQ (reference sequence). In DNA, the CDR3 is TGTGCCAGCAGACCGAGACAGGGCAGTGAAAAACTGTTTTTT. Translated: CASRPRQGSEKLFF.

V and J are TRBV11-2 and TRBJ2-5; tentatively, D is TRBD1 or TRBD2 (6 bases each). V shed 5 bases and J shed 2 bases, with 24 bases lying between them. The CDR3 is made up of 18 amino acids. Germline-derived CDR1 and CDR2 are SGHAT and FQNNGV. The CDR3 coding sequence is TGTGCCAGCAGCGGGGGGCAGACTCCCTCAGAAGGTCAAGAGACCCAGTACTTC. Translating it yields CASSGGQTPSEGQETQYF.

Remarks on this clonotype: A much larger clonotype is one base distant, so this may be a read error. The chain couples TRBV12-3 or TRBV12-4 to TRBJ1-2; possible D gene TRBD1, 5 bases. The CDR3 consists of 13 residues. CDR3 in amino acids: CANSQQDFYGYTF. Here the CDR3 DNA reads TGTGCCAACAGTCAACAGGATTTCTATGGCTACACCTTC.

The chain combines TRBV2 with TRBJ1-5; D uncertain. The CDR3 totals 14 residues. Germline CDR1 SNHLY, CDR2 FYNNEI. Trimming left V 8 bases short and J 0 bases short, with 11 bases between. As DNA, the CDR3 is TGTGCCAGCCTATCAGCATATAGCAATCAGCCCCAGCATTTT. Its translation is CASLSAYSNQPQHF.

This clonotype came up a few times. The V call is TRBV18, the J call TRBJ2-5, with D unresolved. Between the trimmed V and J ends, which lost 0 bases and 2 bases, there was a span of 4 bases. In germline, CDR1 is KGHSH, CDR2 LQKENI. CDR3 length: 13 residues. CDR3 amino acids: CASSPPGQETQYF. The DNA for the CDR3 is TGTGCCAGCTCACCACCGGGGCAAGAGACCCAGTACTTC. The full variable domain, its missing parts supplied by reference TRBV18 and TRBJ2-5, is NAGVMQNPRHLVRRRGQEARLRCSPMKGHSHVYWYRQLPEEGLKFMVYLQKENIIDESGMPKERFSAEFPKEGPSILRIQQVVRGDSAAYFCASSPPGQETQYFGPGTRLLVL.

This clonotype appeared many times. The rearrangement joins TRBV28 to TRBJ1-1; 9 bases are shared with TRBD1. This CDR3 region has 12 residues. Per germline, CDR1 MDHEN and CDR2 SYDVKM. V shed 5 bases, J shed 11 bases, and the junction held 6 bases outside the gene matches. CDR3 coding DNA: TGTGCCAGCAGTCAACAGGGGGCGCCGGCTTTCTTT. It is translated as CASSQQGAPAFF.

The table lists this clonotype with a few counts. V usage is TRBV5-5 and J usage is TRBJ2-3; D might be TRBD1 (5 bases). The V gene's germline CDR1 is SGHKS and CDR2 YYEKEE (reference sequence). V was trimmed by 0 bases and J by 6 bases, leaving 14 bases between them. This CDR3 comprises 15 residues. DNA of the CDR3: TGTGCCAGCAGCTTGGAACCAGGGCTACCGGATACGCAGTATTTT. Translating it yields CASSLEPGLPDTQYF.

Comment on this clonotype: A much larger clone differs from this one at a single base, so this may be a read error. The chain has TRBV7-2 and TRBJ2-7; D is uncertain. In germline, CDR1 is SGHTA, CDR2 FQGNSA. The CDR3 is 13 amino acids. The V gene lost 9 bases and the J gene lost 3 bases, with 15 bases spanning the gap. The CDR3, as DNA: TGTGCCAGGAGCAACCCACCAGTCTACGAGCAGTACTTC. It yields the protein CARSNPPVYEQYF.

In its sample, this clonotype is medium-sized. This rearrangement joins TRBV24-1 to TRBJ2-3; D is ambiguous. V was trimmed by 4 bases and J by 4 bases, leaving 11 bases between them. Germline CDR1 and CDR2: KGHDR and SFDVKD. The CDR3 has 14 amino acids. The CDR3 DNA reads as TGTGCCACCAGTGACCCCGCTTCGGCAGATACGCAGTATTTT. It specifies CATSDPASADTQYF.

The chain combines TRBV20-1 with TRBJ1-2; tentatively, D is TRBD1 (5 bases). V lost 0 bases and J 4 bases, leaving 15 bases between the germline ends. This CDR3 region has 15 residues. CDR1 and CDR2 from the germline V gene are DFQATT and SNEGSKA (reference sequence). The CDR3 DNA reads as TGCAGTGCTAGAGACTCCGGGTCCGGGGCCTATGGCTACACCTTC. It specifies CSARDSGSGAYGYTF.

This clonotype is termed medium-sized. CDR3: CASRVAGGSGEQFF. CDR3 in DNA: TGTGCCAGCAGGGTAGCGGGAGGGTCGGGTGAGCAGTTCTTC. The rearrangement links TRBV6-5 to TRBJ2-1; 11 nucleotides agree with TRBD2. CDR1 and CDR2 (germline): MNHEY, SVGAGI. This CDR3 spans 14 amino acids. The V and J ends lost 6 bases and 9 bases, in that order; junction bases with no gene match: 7.

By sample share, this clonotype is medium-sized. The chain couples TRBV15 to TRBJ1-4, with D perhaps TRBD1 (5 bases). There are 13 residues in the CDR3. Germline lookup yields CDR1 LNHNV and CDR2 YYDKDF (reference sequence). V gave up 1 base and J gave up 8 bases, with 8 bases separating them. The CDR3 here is CATSRAGSEKLFF. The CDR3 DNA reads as TGTGCCACCAGCAGAGCAGGGTCAGAAAAACTGTTTTTT.

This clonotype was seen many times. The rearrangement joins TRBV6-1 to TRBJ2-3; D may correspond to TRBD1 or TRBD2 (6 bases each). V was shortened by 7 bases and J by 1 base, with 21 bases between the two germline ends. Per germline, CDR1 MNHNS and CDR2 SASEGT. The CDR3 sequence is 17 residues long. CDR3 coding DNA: TGTGCCAGCATTAGGGGGAGGAGGGGACGGGGCACAGATACGCAGTATTTT. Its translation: CASIRGRRGRGTDTQYF.

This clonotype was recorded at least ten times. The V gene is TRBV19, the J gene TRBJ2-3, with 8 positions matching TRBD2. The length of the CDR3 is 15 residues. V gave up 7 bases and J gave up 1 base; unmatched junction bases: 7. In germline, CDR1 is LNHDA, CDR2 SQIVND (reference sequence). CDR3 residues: CASNPGGMGTDTQYF. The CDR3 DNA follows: TGTGCCAGTAACCCGGGGGGGATGGGCACAGATACGCAGTATTTT.

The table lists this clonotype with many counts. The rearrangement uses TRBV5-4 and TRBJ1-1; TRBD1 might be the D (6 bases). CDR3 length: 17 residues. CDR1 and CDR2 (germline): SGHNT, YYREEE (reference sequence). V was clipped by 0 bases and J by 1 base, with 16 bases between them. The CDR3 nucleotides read TGTGCCAGCAGCTTGGCTCACACCGGGACAAGGAACACTGAAGCTTTCTTT. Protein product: CASSLAHTGTRNTEAFF.

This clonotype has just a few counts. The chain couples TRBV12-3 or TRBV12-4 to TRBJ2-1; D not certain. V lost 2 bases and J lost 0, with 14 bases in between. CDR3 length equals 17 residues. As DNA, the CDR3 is TGTGCCAGCAGTTTATTTTGGCGGAGAAACTCCTACAATGAGCAGTTCTTC. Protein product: CASSLFWRRNSYNEQFF.